The present entry profiles one T cell receptor beta chain with its context. Its antigen is not identified. This entry comes from a study of OX40 agonist ivuxolimab in advanced cancers. Study-wide context: Earlier anti-PD-1, anti-PD-L1 or anti-CTLA-4 therapy was permitted; over 35% had received some.

Generated by immunoSEQ multiplex PCR, the TCRdb table keeps only in-frame clones and is missing some. The profile shows 80,000 to 95,000 clones, around four fifths of them singletons. Study-level findings and limits: Relative to CD4+, CD8+ T cells held more expanded clones on average.

Systemic immunosuppression or a history of autoimmune disease excluded patients. Peripheral blood came from all dose cohorts at three timepoints. Germline V lookup: CDR1 LNHDA, CDR2 SQIVND (reference sequence). The length of the CDR3 is 13 residues. V dropped 3 bases and J dropped 3; count of bases not matched to a gene: 2. This clonotype originated in an adult with an advanced solid tumor such as melanoma, head and neck, liver or kidney cancer. The chain uses TRBV19 and TRBJ2-7, with 7 bases aligning to TRBD1. Source: CD4+ or CD8+ T cells sorted from blood, taken in a trial of the OX40 agonist ivuxolimab. In nucleotides, the CDR3 is TGTGCCAGTAGTATTCGACAGGGCTACGAGCAGTACTTC. Its translation is CASSIRQGYEQYF.